This entry is about one T cell receptor (beta chain). The data derive from a study of blood T cell repertoires in COVID-19. Turning to the study itself: PBMCs, B-cell-depleted T cells, or T cells provided the cDNA or gDNA that made up the material.

Original data processing: From reference gene primer amplification, estimates of nucleated cell counts were derived. Sequenced by immunoSEQ multiplex PCR; TCRdb stores in-frame clones only, minus some. That table supplies the V and J calls and clone size; D and trimming were determined from the DNA. The sample consists of about 82,000 clones, approximately 78% of them appearing once. The CDR3 spans 12 residues. Deletions cut 3 bases from V and 7 bases from J, with 10 bases between. In germline, CDR1 is KGHSH, CDR2 LQKENI. Seattle participants joined during active infection and were tracked over time. The clonotype comes from a man aged 60-69 years with COVID-19, enrolled during active disease. The specimen was peripheral blood. The chain carries TRBV18 and TRBJ2-7, with D possibly being TRBD1 (5 bases). Written as DNA, the CDR3 is TGTGCCAGCTCACCCTCGAAGGGGGAGCAGTACTTC. Translation gives CASSPSKGEQYF.